A selection of T cell receptor beta chains follows, all from one sample in a study of Ad26.COV2.S vaccination and SARS-CoV-2 variants. Method: immunoSEQ multiplex PCR; TCRdb's copy keeps in-frame clones and lacks some. This table has 300,000 to 400,000 clones, about 82% appearing once. The sequencing used peripheral blood, collected in a trial of Ad26.COV2.S vaccine versus placebo. These receptors were obtained from a person aged 18-65 years who received the Ad26.COV2.S COVID-19 vaccine or a placebo. Both conserved end residues are part of each CDR3. D genes are given only for firm matches. Size values are once, few and many counts, or a class for expanded clones, and some rows have none.

NA,TRBD1,TRBJ2-7,TRBV27,TGTGCCGCCAGGGGGTTCTCCTACGAGCAGTACTTC,CAARGFSYEQYF
NA,NA,TRBJ2-5,TRBV6-5,TGTGCCAGCAGTAACACTCAGGGGACCCAGTACTTC,CASSNTQGTQYF
NA,NA,TRBJ1-2,TRBV10-1,TGCGCCAGCAGTGGTGACGGGACAACTCTTGGCTACACCTTC,CASSGDGTTLGYTF
NA,TRBD1,TRBJ1-1,TRBV7-9,TGTGCCAGCAGCTTACTTTCAGGGGGGAGCGGTGAAGCTTTCTTT,CASSLLSGGSGEAFF
NA,TRBD2,TRBJ2-1,TRBV5-1,TGCGCCAGCTCGCGACTAGCCTTCAATGAGCAGTTCTTC,CASSRLAFNEQFF
NA,NA,TRBJ1-1,TRBV5-1,TGCGCCAGCAGCTTTGACAGGCTGAACACTGAAGCTTTCTTT,CASSFDRLNTEAFF
NA,TRBD2,TRBJ2-2,TRBV5-1,TGCGCCAGCCGGTTTATAGCGGGTGGAACCGGGGAGCTGTTTTTT,CASRFIAGGTGELFF
NA,NA,TRBJ2-7,TRBV4-1,TGCGCCAGCAGCCAAGCTTCGAGCTCCTACGAGCAGTACTTC,CASSQASSSYEQYF
NA,TRBD2,TRBJ2-3,TRBV9,TGTGCCAGCAGCGTTACTAGCGGGGGGGCTGTGCGGACAGATACGCAGTATTTT,CASSVTSGGAVRTDTQYF
NA,NA,TRBJ1-4,TRBV4-3,TGCGCCAGCAGCCAAGAGGGCGGACGGACAAATGAAAAACTGTTTTTT,CASSQEGGRTNEKLFF
NA,NA,TRBJ2-2,TRBV15,TGTGCCACTCTCCGTAGCGGACTTTACACCGGGGAGCTGTTTTTT,CATLRSGLYTGELFF
NA,NA,TRBJ1-3,TRBV10-3,TGTGCCATCAGTGAGTCGGGAGGGGTCGCCTCTGGAAACACCATATATTTT,CAISESGGVASGNTIYF
NA,NA,TRBJ2-2,TRBV30,TGTGCCTGGAGATTCAGTTTGACCGGGGAGCTGTTTTTT,CAWRFSLTGELFF
few,NA,TRBJ1-6,TRBV4-1,TGCGCCAGCAGCCATTTTGGTTCACCCCTCCACTTT,CASSHFGSPLHF
NA,NA,TRBJ1-4,TRBV9,TGTGCCAGCAGCCTGCCCGGTGAAAAACTGTTTTTT,CASSLPGEKLFF
few,TRBD1,TRBJ1-2,TRBV29-1,TGCAGCGTCCACACAGGGGGCGGCGGCTACACCTTC,CSVHTGGGGYTF
NA,TRBD1,TRBJ1-4,TRBV27,TGTGCCAGCAGTTTACGGAGACAGGGGATTTTTGCAACTAATGAAAAACTGTTTTTT,CASSLRRQGIFATNEKLFF
NA,NA,TRBJ2-3,TRBV2,TGTGCCAGCAACGGGGTATTCACAGATACGCAGTATTTT,CASNGVFTDTQYF
NA,NA,TRBJ2-2,TRBV5-1,TGCGCCAGCAGCTTCCGGACGGGGGCCGTCGGGGAGCTGTTTTTT,CASSFRTGAVGELFF
NA,NA,TRBJ2-3,TRBV4-3,TGCGCCAGCAGCCCCCTCGGGACCACAGATACGCAGTATTTT,CASSPLGTTDTQYF
NA,NA,TRBJ2-3,TRBV7-3,TGTGCCAGCAGCTCTGGACTAACTAGCACAGATACGCAGTATTTT,CASSSGLTSTDTQYF
NA,NA,TRBJ2-3,TRBV19,TGTGCCAGTAGTATAGGTAGTGGGGGCGTTACAGATACGCAGTATTTT,CASSIGSGGVTDTQYF
NA,TRBD1,TRBJ2-5,TRBV15,TGTGCCACCAGCAGTGGACAGGGTAGCTCGGAGACCCAGTACTTC,CATSSGQGSSETQYF
NA,TRBD2,TRBJ2-1,TRBV9,TGTGCCAGCAGCGCCATCCTAGCGGGGGGCCCCAATGAGCAGTTCTTC,CASSAILAGGPNEQFF
few,NA,TRBJ2-7,TRBV18,TGTGCCAGCTCACCGGAGGGGATCGATTACGAGCAGTACTTC,CASSPEGIDYEQYF